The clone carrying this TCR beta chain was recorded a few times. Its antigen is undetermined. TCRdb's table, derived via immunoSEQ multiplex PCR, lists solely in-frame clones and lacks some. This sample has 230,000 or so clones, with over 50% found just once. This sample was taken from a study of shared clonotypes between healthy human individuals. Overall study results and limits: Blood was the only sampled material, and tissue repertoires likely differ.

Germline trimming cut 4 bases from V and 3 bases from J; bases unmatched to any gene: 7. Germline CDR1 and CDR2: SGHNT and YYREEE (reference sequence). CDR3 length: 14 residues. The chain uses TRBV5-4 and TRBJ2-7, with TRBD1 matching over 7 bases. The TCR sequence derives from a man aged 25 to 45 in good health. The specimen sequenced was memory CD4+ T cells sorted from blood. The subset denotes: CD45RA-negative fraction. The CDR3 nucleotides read TGTGCCAGCAGCGATTACAGGGGTAACTACGAGCAGTACTTC. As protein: CASSDYRGNYEQYF.